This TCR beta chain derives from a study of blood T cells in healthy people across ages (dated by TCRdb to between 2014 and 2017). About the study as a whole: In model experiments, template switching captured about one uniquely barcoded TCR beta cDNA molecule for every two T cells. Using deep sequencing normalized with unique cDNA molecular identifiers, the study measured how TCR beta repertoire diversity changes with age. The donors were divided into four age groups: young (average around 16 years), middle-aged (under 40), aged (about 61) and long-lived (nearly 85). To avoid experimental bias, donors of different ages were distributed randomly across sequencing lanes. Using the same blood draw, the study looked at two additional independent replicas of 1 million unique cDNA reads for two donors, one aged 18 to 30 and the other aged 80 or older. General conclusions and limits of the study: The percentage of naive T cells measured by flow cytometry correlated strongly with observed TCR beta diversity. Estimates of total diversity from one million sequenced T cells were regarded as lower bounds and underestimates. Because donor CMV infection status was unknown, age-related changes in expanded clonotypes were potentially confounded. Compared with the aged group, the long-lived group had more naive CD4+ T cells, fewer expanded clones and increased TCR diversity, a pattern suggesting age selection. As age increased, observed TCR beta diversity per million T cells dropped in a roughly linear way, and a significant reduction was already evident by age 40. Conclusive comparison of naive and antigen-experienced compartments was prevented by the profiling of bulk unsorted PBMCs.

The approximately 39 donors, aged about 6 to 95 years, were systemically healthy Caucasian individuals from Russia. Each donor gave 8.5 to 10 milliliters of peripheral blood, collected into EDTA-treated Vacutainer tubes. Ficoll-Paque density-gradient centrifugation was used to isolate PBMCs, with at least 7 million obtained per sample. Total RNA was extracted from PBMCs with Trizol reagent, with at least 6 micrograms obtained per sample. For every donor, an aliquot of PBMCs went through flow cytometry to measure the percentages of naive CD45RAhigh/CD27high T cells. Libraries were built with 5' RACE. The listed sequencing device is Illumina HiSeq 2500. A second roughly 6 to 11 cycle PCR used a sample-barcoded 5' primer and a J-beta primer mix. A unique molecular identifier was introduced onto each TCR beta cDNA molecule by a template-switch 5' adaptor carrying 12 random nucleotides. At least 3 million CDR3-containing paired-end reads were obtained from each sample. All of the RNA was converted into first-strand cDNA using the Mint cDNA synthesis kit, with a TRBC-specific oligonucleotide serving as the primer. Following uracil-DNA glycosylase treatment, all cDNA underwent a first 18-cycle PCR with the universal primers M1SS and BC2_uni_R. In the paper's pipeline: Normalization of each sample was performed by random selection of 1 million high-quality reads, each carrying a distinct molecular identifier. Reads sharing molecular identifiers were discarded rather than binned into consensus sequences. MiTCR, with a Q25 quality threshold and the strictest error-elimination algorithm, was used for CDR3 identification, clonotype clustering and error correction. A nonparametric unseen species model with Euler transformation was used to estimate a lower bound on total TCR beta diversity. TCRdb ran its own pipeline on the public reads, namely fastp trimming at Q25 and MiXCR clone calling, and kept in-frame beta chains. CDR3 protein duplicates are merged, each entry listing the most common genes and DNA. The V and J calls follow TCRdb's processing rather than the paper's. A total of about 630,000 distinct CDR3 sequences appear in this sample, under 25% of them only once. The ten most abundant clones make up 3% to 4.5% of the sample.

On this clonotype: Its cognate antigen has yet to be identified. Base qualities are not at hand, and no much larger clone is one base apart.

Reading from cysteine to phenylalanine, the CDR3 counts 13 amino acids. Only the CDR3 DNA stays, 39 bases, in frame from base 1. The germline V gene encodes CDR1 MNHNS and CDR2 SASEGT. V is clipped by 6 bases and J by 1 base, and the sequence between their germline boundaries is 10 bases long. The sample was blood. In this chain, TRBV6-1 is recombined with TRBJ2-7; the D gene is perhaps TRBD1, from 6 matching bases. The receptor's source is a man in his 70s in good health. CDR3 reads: CASRTGQSYEQYF. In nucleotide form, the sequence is TGTGCCAGCAGAACAGGACAGTCCTACGAGCAGTACTTC.